Below are 19 T cell receptor beta chains sequenced from a single sample in a study of CD8+CD57+ T cells in acquired aplastic anemia. Using genomic DNA as the template, TCR beta VDJ and CDR3 profiling was carried out. TCRdb reprocessed the reads via MiXCR and lists one record per CDR3 protein. The table includes more than 250,000 distinct CDR3 sequences, 55% to 65% detected once. The specimen sequenced was sorted CD4+, CD8+, or CD8+CD57+ T cells (not recorded which) from PBMCs. Receptor source: a human donor with severe aplastic anemia or a healthy control (not recorded which).

This clonotype came up once. The junction departs from the called germline gene at one end, perhaps through a read error. The V and J genes are TRBV10-3 and TRBJ2-5, with TRBD1 as a possible D gene (6 bases). The length of the CDR3 is 14 residues. Germline CDR1 and CDR2: ENHRY and SYGVKD. The CDR3 loop is CATKQGFARETQYF. CDR3 nucleotides: TGTGCCACCAAACAGGGATTCGCTCGAGAGACCCAGTACTTT.

This clonotype has ten or more counts. V usage is TRBV14 and J usage is TRBJ2-3; 10 positions agree with TRBD2. The CDR3 length is 18 residues. Germline CDR1 reads SGHDN; CDR2 reads FVKESK. V lost 0 bases, J lost 2 bases, and 8 bases stayed unmatched. The CDR3 reads CASSQDVLAGGSTDTQYF. The DNA for the CDR3 is TGTGCCAGCAGCCAAGATGTATTAGCGGGGGGCTCCACAGATACGCAGTATTTT.

The genes are TRBV7-9 and TRBJ2-5; 7 bases map to TRBD2. The CDR3 is made up of 17 amino acids. Germline-derived CDR1 and CDR2 are SEHNR and FQNEAQ (reference sequence). V was pared by 2 bases and J by 1 base, with 10 bases of the junction left unmatched. CDR3 sequence (DNA): TGTGCCAGCAGCTTAAACAGGATGGCGGGGGTCCAAGAGACCCAGTACTTC. Translating gives CASSLNRMAGVQETQYF.

The chain couples TRBV5-1 to TRBJ2-3, with D unclear. This CDR3 contains 15 residues. Looked up from germline, CDR1 is SGHRS and CDR2 is YFSETQ. Trimming left V 4 bases short and J 5 bases short, with 17 bases between. The CDR3 sequence: CASSLQARERDTQYF. In nucleotides, the CDR3 is TGCGCCAGCAGCCTCCAGGCTAGAGAAAGAGATACGCAGTATTTT.

This rearrangement joins TRBV7-8 to TRBJ2-1; a weak D match, TRBD2 (6 bases). Trimming stripped 5 bases from V and 8 bases from J, with 13 bases between. The CDR3 has 13 amino acids. Germline lookup yields CDR1 SGHVS and CDR2 FQNEAQ. The CDR3 nucleotides read TGTGCCAGCAGCGCAAAACTAGCACATGAGCAGTTCTTC. Translated: CASSAKLAHEQFF. Full variable domain (outside the CDR3, taken from reference TRBV7-8 and TRBJ2-1): GAGVSQSPRYKVAKRGQDVALRCDPISGHVSLFWYQQALGQGPEFLTYFQNEAQLDKSGLPSDRFFAERPEGSVSTLKIQRTQQEDSAVYLCASSAKLAHEQFFGPGTRLTVL.

This clonotype was detected many times. The chain links TRBV2 to TRBJ1-1, with D possibly TRBD1 on 5 matching bases. CDR3 length: 14 residues. Germline CDR1 SNHLY, CDR2 FYNNEI. Trimming left V 5 bases short and J 5 bases short, with 15 bases between. The CDR3 here is CASSLGRRQTEAFF. Written as DNA, the CDR3 is TGTGCCAGCAGTTTGGGCAGGCGACAGACTGAAGCTTTCTTT.

This clonotype was counted many times. The gene calls are TRBV5-5 and TRBJ2-7, with no clear D. Germline CDR1 reads SGHKS; CDR2 reads YYEKEE (reference sequence). V lost 1 base and J 5 bases, leaving 19 bases between the germline ends. CDR3 length: 16 amino acids. The CDR3 here is CASSLKSSMALDEQYF. CDR3 DNA sequence: TGTGCCAGCAGCTTGAAGTCCTCCATGGCACTTGACGAGCAGTACTTC.

V gene TRBV7-9 combines with J gene TRBJ1-2; TRBD1 is a possible D gene (5 bases). The germline V and J ends were trimmed by 2 bases and 3 bases, with 7 bases remaining between them. Germline V CDR1 and CDR2: SEHNR, FQNEAQ (reference sequence). CDR3 length: 13 amino acids. The DNA of the CDR3 is TGTGCCAGCAGCTTACCACAGGACTATGGCTACACCTTC. It yields the protein CASSLPQDYGYTF.

At least ten counts were recorded for this clonotype. The V gene is TRBV7-8, the J gene TRBJ1-2, with TRBD1 as a possible D gene (6 bases). The length of the CDR3 is 14 residues. Per the germline V gene, CDR1 is SGHVS and CDR2 is FQNEAQ. V lost 2 bases, J lost 6 bases, and 13 bases lay in between. Here the CDR3 DNA reads TGTGCCAGCAGCTTAACAGGGAAGAGGGATGGCTACACCTTC. Amino acid sequence: CASSLTGKRDGYTF.

The CDR3 DNA follows: TGTGCCAGCAGCTTGGGGATACAGGGGGCAAGGGAAAAACTGTTTTTT. Translated, it gives CASSLGIQGAREKLFF. The genes are TRBV5-6 and TRBJ1-4; 9 bases map to TRBD1. Per germline, CDR1 SGHDT and CDR2 YYEEEE. Trimming at V came to 0 bases and at J to 8 bases, leaving 8 bases not matched to a gene. CDR3 size: 16 residues.

V is TRBV7-6 and J is TRBJ2-3; D could derive from TRBD1 or TRBD2 (5 bases each). The V end was cut by 0 bases, the J end by 4 bases, with 8 bases between. The CDR3 contains 14 residues. Germline CDR1 SGHVS, CDR2 FNYEAQ. The CDR3 DNA reads TGTGCCAGCAGCTTAGCGGGACCGGCAGATACGCAGTATTTT. It codes for CASSLAGPADTQYF.

This chain links TRBV19 with TRBJ1-1; no clear D gene. The CDR3 consists of 12 residues. Germline loops: CDR1 LNHDA, CDR2 SQIVND (reference sequence). The V gene lost 6 bases and the J gene lost 2 bases, with 7 bases spanning the gap. DNA for the CDR3: TGTGCCAGTAGCCCGGGAAACACTGAAGCTTTCTTT. Protein product: CASSPGNTEAFF.

The table lists this clonotype with a count of one. This may be a read error: a much more frequent sequence differs by one nucleotide. This CDR3 reads CASREYSNQPQHF. In DNA form, the CDR3 reads TGTGCCAGCAGGGAATATAGCAATCAGCCCCAGCATTTT. This chain links TRBV6-2 or TRBV6-3 with TRBJ1-5; no clear D. CDR1 MNHEY and CDR2 SVGEGT come from the germline V gene. The CDR3 consists of 13 residues. Trimming took off 6 bases at V and 0 bases at J, with 6 bases between the two ends.

This chain joins TRBV7-2 and TRBJ1-2; D gene ambiguous. V was clipped by 3 bases and J by 0 bases, with 14 bases between them. CDR3 length: 16 amino acids. The germline gives CDR1 SGHTA, CDR2 FQGNSA. In DNA form, the CDR3 reads TGTGCCAGCAGCTTCGCTCCCAGCGGTACTAACTATGGCTACACCTTC. Its protein is CASSFAPSGTNYGYTF. The full variable domain, with the rest looked up from reference TRBV7-2 and TRBJ1-2, is GAGVSQSPSNKVTEKGKDVELRCDPISGHTALYWYRQSLGQGLEFLIYFQGNSAPDKSGLPSDRFSAERTGGSVSTLTIQRTQQEDSAVYLCASSFAPSGTNYGYTFGSGTRLTVV.

This clonotype was seen ten or more times. This chain uses TRBV3-1 with TRBJ2-1; TRBD2 agrees at 10 bases. V lost 10 bases and J lost 1; bases outside the gene matches: 7. CDR3 size: 15 residues. CDR1 and CDR2 (germline): LGHDT, YNNKEL (reference sequence). The CDR3 region is CATRTSGSSYNEQFF. The CDR3 nucleotides are TGTGCCACTAGGACTAGCGGATCATCCTACAATGAGCAGTTCTTC.

The gene calls are TRBV19 and TRBJ2-7; no firm D call. The CDR3 spans 14 residues. Germline assignment: CDR1 LNHDA and CDR2 SQIVND (reference sequence). The CDR3 DNA is TGTGGATACGAAAGTGCCCCAACGTATTACGAGCAGTACTTC. It yields the protein CGYESAPTYYEQYF.

The chain carries TRBV7-2 and TRBJ2-7; the D is unclear. V lost 1 base, J lost 9 bases, and 19 bases lay in between. This CDR3 is 15 amino acids long. CDR1 is SGHTA and CDR2 is FQGNSA in the germline V gene. This CDR3 is CASSLVPGPERWQYF. In nucleotides, the CDR3 is TGTGCCAGCAGCTTAGTCCCTGGACCCGAGCGATGGCAGTACTTC.

This clonotype was seen only once. J is TRBJ1-1 and V is TRBV29-1; 10 nucleotides line up with TRBD1. Germline CDR1 SQVTM, CDR2 ANQGSEA. CDR3 length: 14 residues. The junction had 7 bases not matched to a gene; V was cut back by 3 bases and J by 6 bases. In DNA form, the CDR3 reads TGCAGCGTTGATCCCGGACAGGGGGAGCCTGAAGCTTTCTTT. This codes for CSVDPGQGEPEAFF.

This clonotype was seen many times. This chain uses TRBV7-2 with TRBJ2-3; D may be TRBD2 (5 bases). The CDR3 loop spans 15 amino acids. V lost 1 base and J 0 bases, leaving 8 bases between the germline ends. Germline V gene data show CDR1 as SGHTA and CDR2 as FQGNSA. Here the CDR3 reads CASSLESGSTDTQYF. The CDR3 DNA sequence: TGTGCCAGCAGCTTAGAAAGCGGTAGCACAGATACGCAGTATTTT.